Listed below are T cell receptor beta chains from one sample, sequenced in a study of OX40 agonist ivuxolimab in advanced cancers. Some clones are missing from TCRdb's copy, which holds only in-frame ones; the method was immunoSEQ multiplex PCR. The sample has more than 15,000 clones, roughly 85% seen once. Specimen: CD4+ or CD8+ T cells sorted from blood, collected in a trial of the OX40 agonist ivuxolimab. The receptors come from an adult with an advanced solid tumor such as melanoma, head and neck, liver or kidney cancer. CDR3s include the opening cysteine and the closing phenylalanine or tryptophan. D genes are given only for firm matches. Clone size, where shown, is once, few, many, or a class for clones that have expanded.

j_call clone_size v_call d_call cdr3_nt cdr3_aa
TRBJ1-1 NA TRBV19 TRBD1 TGTGCCAGTGGGGACAGCCTTAACACTGAAGCTTTCTTT CASGDSLNTEAFF
TRBJ1-5 NA TRBV27 NA TGTGCCAGCAGTTTATCCGGGAGCAATCAGCCCCAGCATTTT CASSLSGSNQPQHF
TRBJ2-7 NA TRBV10-3 NA TGTGCCATCAGTGTGGGACATAACGAGCAGTACTTC CAISVGHNEQYF
TRBJ1-3 NA TRBV28 NA TGTGCCAGCAGTTTAATGTTCTCTGGAAACACCATATATTTT CASSLMFSGNTIYF
TRBJ1-2 NA TRBV11-2 NA TGTGCCAGCAGCTTAGACAAATGGGGCGATGGCTACACCTTC CASSLDKWGDGYTF
TRBJ2-1 NA TRBV11-2 TRBD2 TGTGCCAGCTCCAGCGGGAGGCGGGGGAGCTCCTACAATGAGCAGTTCTTC CASSSGRRGSSYNEQFF
TRBJ1-2 NA TRBV19 TRBD1 TGTGCCAGTAGTATTGGGACAGGGATTGGCTACACCTTC CASSIGTGIGYTF
TRBJ1-4 NA TRBV6-5 NA TGTGCCAGCAGTTCCCGGGGCGGTGCTAATGAAAAACTGTTTTTT CASSSRGGANEKLFF
TRBJ1-5 NA TRBV27 NA TGTGCCGGCAGTTCATATAGCAATCAGCCCCAGCATTTT CAGSSYSNQPQHF
TRBJ1-4 NA TRBV15 NA TGTGCCACCAGCCCTGATGACAGAAGTAATGAAAAACTGTTTTTT CATSPDDRSNEKLFF
TRBJ1-4 NA TRBV6-5 NA TGTGCCAGCAGCCCGGGAGGAACTAATGAAAAACTGTTTTTT CASSPGGTNEKLFF
TRBJ1-1 NA TRBV28 TRBD1 TGTGCCAGCAGTTTACGACAGGGGGAAGCCTTTGACACTGAAGCTTTCTTT CASSLRQGEAFDTEAFF
TRBJ1-1 NA TRBV15 TRBD1 TGTGCCACCAGCAGAGACAGGGGGCCGGCGACTGAAGCTTTCTTT CATSRDRGPATEAFF
TRBJ2-7 NA TRBV15 NA TGTGCCACCAGCAGAGATCGGGGTGCCTACGAGCAGTACTTC CATSRDRGAYEQYF
TRBJ2-7 NA TRBV27 NA TGTGCCAGCAGTACCTCCCCAGGGTGGCACGAGCAGTACTTC CASSTSPGWHEQYF
TRBJ2-7 NA TRBV7-9 TRBD2 TGTGCCAGCAGCCAACCCGGGGATAGCGGGGTTCTGGGGGAGCAGTACTTC CASSQPGDSGVLGEQYF
TRBJ1-2 NA TRBV28 NA TGTGCCAGCGCCCATACTAACTATGGCTACACCTTC CASAHTNYGYTF
TRBJ1-2 NA TRBV2 NA TGTGCCAGCAGGGGGCTCGATGGCTACACCTTC CASRGLDGYTF
TRBJ2-2 NA TRBV6-1 TRBD1 TGTGCCAGCAGTGCCGGGACAGCCACCGGGGAGCTGTTTTTT CASSAGTATGELFF
TRBJ2-7 NA TRBV30 NA TGTGCCTGGAGAAGGAATACGGTACCCTACGAGCAGTACTTC CAWRRNTVPYEQYF
TRBJ1-4 NA TRBV7-9 NA TGTGCCAGCAGCTTGGTTTCCTCGGAAAAACTGTTTTTT CASSLVSSEKLFF
TRBJ1-1 NA TRBV15 NA TGTGCCACCAGCGAGACAGCTCTAAGGGCTGAAGCTTTCTTT CATSETALRAEAFF
TRBJ2-7 NA TRBV28 TRBD2 TGTGCCAGCAGTCTCCCCGGCGTGTGGTCTAGCGGAAGCTCCTACGAGCAGTACTTC CASSLPGVWSSGSSYEQYF
TRBJ2-2 NA TRBV13 NA TGTGCCAGCAGCCAGGGAGGGGGCCTCACCGGGGAGCTGTTTTTT CASSQGGGLTGELFF
TRBJ1-2 NA TRBV14 NA TGTGCCAGCAGCCAAGATACAGGACCCAGGTGGACCTTC CASSQDTGPRWTF
TRBJ2-1 NA TRBV5-6 NA TGTGCCAGCAGCGCCTCGGGGAATGAGCAGTTCTTC CASSASGNEQFF
TRBJ1-2 NA TRBV30 NA TGTGCCTGGAGTGCAGGGGAGAGGAACTATGGCTACACCTTC CAWSAGERNYGYTF
TRBJ2-3 NA TRBV19 NA TGTGCCAGTAGTAAAGTCGTGGGCACAGATACGCAGTATTTT CASSKVVGTDTQYF
TRBJ2-1 NA TRBV15 TRBD2 TGTGCCACCAGCAGAGAATATAGCGGGCCCCTGCGGAATGAGCAGTTCTTC CATSREYSGPLRNEQFF
TRBJ1-1 few TRBV6-5 NA TGTGCCAGCAGTTACTCGTCACTCACTGAAGCTTTCTTT CASSYSSLTEAFF
TRBJ2-7 few TRBV19 TRBD1 TGTGCCAGTAGTCCTCAGGGACAGGGGTACGAGCAGTACTTC CASSPQGQGYEQYF
TRBJ1-3 NA TRBV7-2 TRBD1 TGTGCCAGCAGCTGGACAGGGGGCCGGAGCACCATATATTTT CASSWTGGRSTIYF